Listed below are T cell receptor beta chains from one sample, sequenced in a study of blood T cell repertoires in COVID-19. Here immunoSEQ multiplex PCR was the method, and the copy in TCRdb shows in-frame clones only, minus some. The sample records around 300,000 clones, nearly 90% being singletons. Specimen: peripheral blood. Receptors originate from a man aged 18 to 29 with active or convalescent COVID-19. The CDR3 runs from the conserved cysteine through the conserved F or W. The order of the fields is V gene, D gene, clone size, J gene, CDR3 DNA, CDR3 protein. A D gene is named only where the DNA matches it firmly. A row's size may be missing; if present it is once, few, many or a size class.

TRBV6-2/TRBV6-3,.,few,TRBJ1-1,TGTGCCAGCAGTTACGAGGCGCGGGGCACTGAAGCTTTCTTT,CASSYEARGTEAFF
TRBV2,.,.,TRBJ1-1,TGTGCCAGCAGTGAAGGTCGGAGGAACACTGAAGCTTTCTTT,CASSEGRRNTEAFF
TRBV7-5,.,.,TRBJ1-2,TGTGCCAGAAGCTCCGGGACAGAAAACTATGGCTACACCTTC,CARSSGTENYGYTF
TRBV12-3/TRBV12-4,.,.,TRBJ1-1,TGTGCCAGCAGTTCACTCCGAACTGAAGCTTTCTTT,CASSSLRTEAFF
TRBV7-9,TRBD1,.,TRBJ1-1,TGTGCCAGCAGCTTAGAAGGGGGCGTCACTGAAGCTTTCTTT,CASSLEGGVTEAFF
TRBV5-4,TRBD1,once,TRBJ1-4,TGTGCCAGCAGCTTCGACAGGGCTAATGAAAAACTGTTTTTT,CASSFDRANEKLFF
TRBV6-2/TRBV6-3,.,.,TRBJ2-3,TGTGCCAGCAGTTACTACTGGCAGTATTTT,CASSYYWQYF
TRBV7-9,.,.,TRBJ1-1,TGTGCCAGCAGCTTTCCGCCTTGGCGGACTGTGAACACTGAAGCTTTCTTT,CASSFPPWRTVNTEAFF
TRBV15,.,once,TRBJ1-3,TGTGCCACCAGCAGAGATCTGGGAGCTGGAAACACCATATATTTT,CATSRDLGAGNTIYF
TRBV10-3,.,.,TRBJ2-5,TGTGCCATCAGTGCGCAGGGCCGTGAGACCCAGTACTTC,CAISAQGRETQYF
TRBV19,.,once,TRBJ1-2,TGTGCGGCTGAACCGACAGGTGCGTATGGCTACACCTTC,CAAEPTGAYGYTF
TRBV6-5,.,.,TRBJ1-5,TGTGCCAGCAGTTACGCGGGGTTGCATCAGCCCCAGCATTTT,CASSYAGLHQPQHF
TRBV27,TRBD2,.,TRBJ2-2,TGTGCCAGCAGATTGGCGGGGGTTGAGAACACCGGGGAGCTGTTTTTT,CASRLAGVENTGELFF
TRBV7-3,.,.,TRBJ2-3,TGTGCCAGCAGCGGCGGAGGGCGGGTCACAGATACGCAGTATTTT,CASSGGGRVTDTQYF
TRBV9,TRBD2,once,TRBJ2-3,TGTGCCAGCAGCGCCGGGACTAGCGGGGTTTATACGCAGTATTTT,CASSAGTSGVYTQYF
TRBV29-1,TRBD1,few,TRBJ1-4,TGCAGCGTTGGGACAGGAACTGAAAAACTGTTTTTT,CSVGTGTEKLFF
TRBV24-1,.,.,TRBJ1-1,TGTGCCAGGCCGAACACTGAAGCTTTCTTT,CARPNTEAFF
TRBV7-2,TRBD2,.,TRBJ2-3,TGTGCCAGCAGCTTATGGCTTAGCGGGGTACTGTCAGATACGCAGTATTTT,CASSLWLSGVLSDTQYF
TRBV7-9,TRBD1,.,TRBJ1-1,TGTGCCAGCAGCACACCGGGACAGGGAATCACTGAAGCTTTCTTT,CASSTPGQGITEAFF
TRBV6-5,TRBD1,.,TRBJ1-6,TGTGCCAGCAGTCTCCACGGACAGGCAAAGAGGACCCTCCACTTT,CASSLHGQAKRTLHF
TRBV4-1,.,.,TRBJ1-5,TGCGCCAGCAGCCAAGAGCGGGACCAAGGGCCCCAGCATTTT,CASSQERDQGPQHF
TRBV3-1/TRBV3-2,TRBD1,once,TRBJ2-1,TGTGCCAGCAGCCCTTTCCTAATACTAGGATGGGACAGAGGTGAGCAGTTCTTC,CASSPFLILGWDRGEQFF
TRBV7-8,.,.,TRBJ2-3,TGTGCCAGCAGCACCTTTGTGGCCTCAGATACGCAGTATTTT,CASSTFVASDTQYF
TRBV21-1,.,.,TRBJ1-5,TGTGCCAGCAGCAAAGGTCCGGGGGGCTCCGATAGCAATCAGCCCCAGCATTTT,CASSKGPGGSDSNQPQHF
TRBV19,TRBD1,once,TRBJ1-2,TGTGCCAGTAGTCCAGGACAGGACTATGGCTACACCTTC,CASSPGQDYGYTF
TRBV6-4,TRBD2,.,TRBJ2-2,TGTGCCAGCAGTGACCAAGCGGGGGAAGCCGGGGAGCTGTTTTTT,CASSDQAGEAGELFF
TRBV19,TRBD2,few,TRBJ2-1,TGTGCCAGCCGGGACTACTACAATGAGCAGTTCTTC,CASRDYYNEQFF
TRBV29-1,.,.,TRBJ2-7,TGCAGCGTTGGCAGGGGAAACCACGAGCAGTACTTC,CSVGRGNHEQYF
TRBV5-6,.,.,TRBJ2-3,TGTGCCAGCAGCTTGGAAGGGGCAAATACGCAGTATTTT,CASSLEGANTQYF
TRBV29-1,TRBD1,.,TRBJ1-1,TGCAGCGGAACCTCCGGGACAGGGATTACTGAAGCTTTCTTT,CSGTSGTGITEAFF
TRBV19,.,.,TRBJ2-1,TGTGCCAGTAGTATTTCATCCATTAGCCCAGAGCAGTTCTTC,CASSISSISPEQFF
TRBV6-5,TRBD1,many,TRBJ1-2,TGTGCCAGCAGTCCGACAGGGTATGAAGGCTACACCTTC,CASSPTGYEGYTF
TRBV15,.,.,TRBJ1-3,TGTGCCACCAGCCGTGGTAGGGTGTATTTCCCCTTGGAGGCTGGAAACACCATATATTTT,CATSRGRVYFPLEAGNTIYF
TRBV7-8,TRBD1,.,TRBJ2-7,TGTGCCAGCAGCACCCAGACAGGGGACCACTACGAGCAGTACTTC,CASSTQTGDHYEQYF
TRBV29-1,TRBD1,few,TRBJ1-2,TGCAGCGTCCTCCTCACAGACAGGGGGCTTGGGGGCTACACCTTC,CSVLLTDRGLGGYTF
TRBV4-1,.,.,TRBJ2-5,TGCGCCAGCAGCCAAGATCGAACTAGCTCGGAGACCCAGTACTTC,CASSQDRTSSETQYF
TRBV9,.,once,TRBJ2-1,TGTGCCAGCAGCGCCGGTAGGAGGGGTCCGGCTAGTGATGAGCAGTTCTTC,CASSAGRRGPASDEQFF
TRBV4-1,.,.,TRBJ2-7,TGCGCCAGCAGCCAAGAAAGCAGGAACTACGAGCAGTACTTC,CASSQESRNYEQYF
TRBV21-1,.,.,TRBJ1-4,TGTGCCAGCAACCCCCCGGGACAGGGGAATGAAAAACTGTTTTTT,CASNPPGQGNEKLFF
TRBV5-1,TRBD1,.,TRBJ1-2,TGCGCCAGCAGCCTCCGGGACAGGGGAATAGGTGGCTACACCTTC,CASSLRDRGIGGYTF
TRBV2,.,.,TRBJ1-1,TGTGCCAGCTCTCAGGGAGGTACTGAAGCTTTCTTT,CASSQGGTEAFF
TRBV14,.,once,TRBJ2-1,TGTGCCAGCAGTGCGATTCAATACAATGAGCAGTTCTTC,CASSAIQYNEQFF
TRBV3-1/TRBV3-2,.,.,TRBJ1-3,TGTGCCAGCAGCCTACAGGGTCATGGAAACACCATATATTTT,CASSLQGHGNTIYF
TRBV7-9,TRBD1,.,TRBJ1-2,TGTGCCAGCAGCACCGGGACAGGGCGAGGGCCTATTAACTATGGCTACACCTTC,CASSTGTGRGPINYGYTF
TRBV2,.,.,TRBJ2-6,TGTGCCAGCAGTGATTGGGGGCTGGGGGCCAACGTCCTGACTTTC,CASSDWGLGANVLTF
TRBV11-2,.,.,TRBJ1-3,TGTGCCAGCAGCCATTTAAAGGGAGCTGGAAACACCATATATTTT,CASSHLKGAGNTIYF
TRBV5-6,.,once,TRBJ1-1,TGTGCCAGCAGCTTGGCCGTCGGGGGTGAAGCTTTCTTT,CASSLAVGGEAFF
TRBV12-3/TRBV12-4,.,.,TRBJ2-5,TGTGCCAGCAGACTCGGACAGAAAGAGACCCAGTACTTC,CASRLGQKETQYF